This T cell receptor beta chain comes out of a study of blood T cell repertoires in COVID-19. Overall study: The analysed material was cDNA or gDNA that came from T cells, B-cell-depleted T cells, or PBMCs.

Authors' methods: Nucleated cell number was recorded as an estimate derived from reference gene primer amplification. Measured with immunoSEQ multiplex PCR; TCRdb has only the in-frame clones, and not every one. From that table come the V and J calls and clone size; the DNA was used to work out D and trimming. Among around 130,000 clones listed, about 74% were seen once. The CDR3 spans 14 residues. V lost 3 bases to trimming and J lost 7 bases; unmatched junction nucleotides: 6. The germline V gene encodes CDR1 SGDLS and CDR2 YYNGEE. The chain joins TRBV9 to TRBJ1-3; 8 bases are shared with TRBD1. Sequencing was done on a sample of peripheral blood. The source of this sequence is a human donor in a cohort sampled during active COVID-19. CDR3 loop: CASSAPGGPNTIYF. The CDR3 nucleotides are TGTGCCAGCAGCGCCCCAGGGGGCCCCAACACCATATATTTT.